This T cell receptor beta chain was found in a study of blood T cell repertoires in COVID-19. Study as a whole: Acute and convalescent COVID-19 samples came from the United States, Italy and Spain.

Trimming at V came to 1 base and at J to 8 bases, leaving 13 bases not matched to a gene. CDR1 is SNHLY and CDR2 is FYNNEI in the germline V gene. The CDR3 totals 16 residues. Authors' processing steps: Estimated nucleated cell counts came from reference gene primer amplification. The data were produced by immunoSEQ multiplex PCR, yet TCRdb's version contains in-frame clones alone and is incomplete. V and J calls plus clone size are reproduced from that table; the DNA served to infer D and trimming. Of around 25,000 clones detected, 80% to 90% appear once; the ten largest clones hold 25%. What was sequenced was peripheral blood. The sequence derives from a human donor with active COVID-19. The donor label of this sample is uncertain. The gene calls are TRBV2 and TRBJ1-2; 7 nucleotides align to TRBD1. The CDR3 DNA reads TGTGCCAGCAGTGAAGTAGACCCCAGACAGGGTCGCGGCTACACCTTC. This sequence encodes CASSEVDPRQGRGYTF.